This paragraph reports one TCR beta chain. Its antigen is undetermined. The entry originates in a study of cytotoxic CD8 clonotypes in ibrutinib-treated CLL. Study background: Among the patients, roughly ten presented as relapsed/refractory and 15 as treatment-naive; around 17 showed unmutated IGHV. Overall, about 25 responses were partial and 2 complete; following median about 68 months, about 15 patients stayed remitted and roughly twelve progressed.

Study outcomes and limitations: Once treatment began, public clonotypes, which were uncommon, contracted or stayed stable. Baseline clonality, above age-matched healthy donor levels, tracked circulating CD8+ T-cell counts.

Repertoires were generated with immunoSEQ multiplex PCR, while TCRdb's copy carries only in-frame clones and drops some. The data contain about 200,000 clones, 60% to 80% of them singletons. Per the germline V gene, CDR1 is MDHEN and CDR2 is SYDVKM. The CDR3 length is 12 residues. Trimming pared 6 bases from V and 7 bases from J, leaving 13 bases between. The gene calls are TRBV28 and TRBJ2-7; D is undetermined. The sequence was obtained from a human donor with chronic lymphocytic leukemia. The material was PBMCs, obtained after 12 months of ibrutinib treatment. Here the CDR3 DNA reads TGTGCCAGCAGCCCTTCGATGGGTGAGCAGTACTTC. Residues: CASSPSMGEQYF.